This TCR beta chain was recorded in a study of OX40 agonist ivuxolimab in advanced cancers. Study at large: With ivuxolimab, an agonistic anti-OX40 (CD134) antibody, patients were treated.

Using immunoSEQ multiplex PCR, the repertoire was profiled, and TCRdb retains in-frame clones only, with some absent. The sample yields 60,000 to 80,000 clones, approximately 79% seen once. Only one count was recorded for this clone. The germline CDR1 and CDR2 sequences are LGHNA and YSLEER. Trimming removed 1 base at V and 1 base at J, with 4 bases between. The CDR3 covers 13 residues. This TCR was recovered from an adult with an advanced solid tumor such as melanoma, head and neck, liver or kidney cancer. The rearrangement uses TRBV4-3 and TRBJ1-1; D gene ambiguous. Source: CD4+ or CD8+ T cells sorted from blood, taken in a trial of the OX40 agonist ivuxolimab. The CDR3 region is CASSQAGNTEAFF. The DNA of the CDR3 is TGCGCCAGCAGCCAAGCAGGGAACACTGAAGCTTTCTTT.